This T cell receptor beta chain came from a study of T cell repertoires in cytomegalovirus infection. Background on the study: Through public TCR beta signatures, both CMV infection and matching HLA type were indicated. Findings and limits, study-wide: Within the response measured ex vivo, HLA-C-restricted CMV-specific TCR beta clonotypes were dominant.

This clonotype was recorded at least ten times. The antigen is undetermined. TCRdb re-analysed the reads in MiXCR, keeping a single row per CDR3 protein. The repertoire holds 600,000 to 700,000 distinct CDR3 sequences, with around 35% as singletons. This CDR3 contains 15 residues. Per germline, CDR1 MNHNS and CDR2 SASEGT. V shed 5 bases, J shed 6 bases, and the junction held 6 bases outside the gene matches. The sequence was collected from a human donor in good health (CMV status not recorded). Some clones in this sample may be carry-over from other donors' samples. This specimen consisted of cultured PBMCs, obtained from culture after CMV antigen stimulation. This chain links TRBV6-1 with TRBJ2-1; TRBD2 agrees at 11 bases. In DNA, the CDR3 is TGTGCCAGCAGTTATGGGCTAGCGGGGGGCAATGAGCAGTTCTTC. Translated, it gives CASSYGLAGGNEQFF.